Given below is one T cell receptor beta chain in context. Its antigen is currently unknown. Mismatch with germline at one junction end may stem from a read error. These data belong to a study of CD8 T cells in ankylosing spondylitis. Study-level points and caveats: A TCR beta motif of several highly homologous variants appeared characteristic of ankylosing spondylitis blood. Existing reports had already noted some motif variants in reactive arthritis synovial fluid and blood.

TCRdb analysed the 5' RACE reads with MiXCR anew, one entry per CDR3 protein. The sample has some 46,000 distinct CDR3 sequences, approximately 11% seen once. The sequence derives from a male donor with ankylosing spondylitis or in good health (not recorded which). Sequencing was carried out using blood, either unsorted or a sorted T cell fraction (not recorded which).

The CDR3 bases are TGCGCCAGCAGCTTGGAGGGGCGCGGCACAGCTACGCAGTATTTT. It translates to CASSLEGRGTATQYF. This chain connects TRBV5-1 to TRBJ2-3; tentatively, D is TRBD1 (5 bases). The CDR3 length is 15 residues. Germline assignment: CDR1 SGHRS and CDR2 YFSETQ.